Shown below are 29 T cell receptor beta chains from a single sample sequenced in a study of blood T cell repertoires in COVID-19. This table comes from immunoSEQ multiplex PCR, and its TCRdb copy is limited to in-frame clones, with some not included. This table has fewer than 700,000 clones, roughly 91% appearing once. The sample was peripheral blood. The receptors shown here come from a woman in her 50s with COVID-19, enrolled during active disease.

The chain combines TRBV2 with TRBJ2-5, with D tentatively TRBD1 (6 bases). There are 15 residues in the CDR3. The V gene lost 3 bases and the J gene lost 2 bases, with 13 bases spanning the gap. CDR1 and CDR2 (germline): SNHLY, FYNNEI. DNA of the CDR3: TGTGCCAGCAGTGAGCAATTTGGACAGCAAGAGACCCAGTACTTC. Its protein is CASSEQFGQQETQYF.

The genes are TRBV12-3 or TRBV12-4 and TRBJ1-2; D ambiguous. Trimming removed 5 bases at V and 6 bases at J, with 10 bases between. The CDR3 has 12 residues. The CDR3, as DNA: TGTGCCAGCAGTCGCCCGAGGGATGGCTACACCTTC. It codes for CASSRPRDGYTF.

The chain employs TRBV30 and TRBJ2-1, with D possibly matching TRBD1 (6 bases). This CDR3 comprises 13 residues. Germline V gene lookup returns CDR1 GTSNPN and CDR2 SVGIG (reference sequence). Trimming took 1 base from V and 4 from J, leaving 8 bases between them. The CDR3 protein is CAWSEGVYNEQFF. The CDR3, as DNA: TGTGCCTGGAGTGAGGGGGTGTACAATGAGCAGTTCTTC.

The J gene is TRBJ2-1, the V gene TRBV18, with 7 bases aligning to TRBD1. This CDR3 comprises 15 residues. CDR1 is KGHSH, CDR2 LQKENI, per germline. Trimming cost V 3 bases and J 6 bases; bases outside gene matches: 8. CDR3 residues: CASSPRGQAGNEQFF. In DNA form, the CDR3 reads TGTGCCAGCTCACCGAGAGGACAGGCTGGCAATGAGCAGTTCTTC.

V gene TRBV30 combines with J gene TRBJ2-7, with 7 bases identical to TRBD2. The J segment lost 2 bases and the V segment lost 3 bases, leaving 7 bases of the junction unmatched. The CDR3 spans 14 residues. Germline CDR1 GTSNPN, CDR2 SVGIG (reference sequence). The CDR3 DNA reads TGTGCCTGGAGCAGACGGGGGGTACCCTACGAGCAGTACTTC. This gives the protein CAWSRRGVPYEQYF.

This chain links TRBV14 with TRBJ2-7; possible D gene TRBD1, 6 bases. Germline V gene data show CDR1 as SGHDN and CDR2 as FVKESK. This CDR3 is built from 14 residues. Trimming left V 3 bases short and J 5 bases short, with 14 bases between. The DNA of the CDR3 is TGTGCCAGCAGCCAGGGGGCGCATCCGGACGAGCAGTACTTC. This sequence encodes CASSQGAHPDEQYF.

The chain uses TRBV4-1 and TRBJ2-1, with TRBD2 matching over 9 bases. The V and J ends lost 1 base and 4 bases, in that order; junction bases with no gene match: 2. Germline values: CDR1 MGHRA, CDR2 YSYEKL. This CDR3 region has 15 residues. Here the CDR3 DNA reads TGCGCCAGCAGCCAAGCGACTAGCGGATACAATGAGCAGTTCTTC. As protein: CASSQATSGYNEQFF.

J is TRBJ1-2 and V is TRBV4-1; D gene unclear. Germline CDR1 is MGHRA and CDR2 is YSYEKL. The CDR3 loop spans 14 amino acids. V lost 4 bases and J 4 bases, leaving 13 bases between the germline ends. CDR3 sequence: CASSPRGFTYGYTF. The CDR3, as DNA: TGCGCCAGCAGCCCTCGAGGATTCACCTATGGCTACACCTTC.

The chain carries TRBV9 and TRBJ1-1; 8 bases match TRBD1. Germline CDR1 SGDLS, CDR2 YYNGEE. CDR3 size: 16 residues. V was pared by 0 bases and J by 5 bases, with 9 bases of the junction left unmatched. This CDR3 is CASSVGLTGGITEAFF. CDR3 in DNA: TGTGCCAGCAGCGTAGGTTTAACAGGGGGGATAACTGAAGCTTTCTTT.

This sequence joins TRBV5-1 and TRBJ1-1; maybe TRBD1 (5 bases). The CDR3 sequence is 14 residues long. CDR1 is SGHRS, CDR2 YFSETQ, per germline. Trimming took off 6 bases at V and 4 bases at J, with 16 bases between the two ends. The CDR3 loop is CASTPGGVSTEAFF. The CDR3 region has the DNA TGCGCCAGCACCCCCGGGGGGGTGTCCACTGAAGCTTTCTTT.

This chain joins TRBV6-5 and TRBJ2-1; 8 bases agree with TRBD2. This CDR3 has 13 residues. J gave up 6 bases and V 6 bases, and 4 bases lay outside the gene matches. Germline V CDR1 and CDR2: MNHEY, SVGAGI. This chain's CDR3 is CASRTGTSNEQFF. The CDR3 coding sequence is TGTGCCAGCAGGACCGGGACTAGCAATGAGCAGTTCTTC.

The chain recombines TRBV12-3 or TRBV12-4 with TRBJ1-1; D is ambiguous. The V and J ends lost 4 bases and 1 base respectively, with 7 bases between them. The CDR3 covers 13 residues. The CDR3 sequence is CASSWRENTEAFF. The CDR3 coding sequence is TGTGCCAGCAGTTGGAGGGAGAACACTGAAGCTTTCTTT.

V usage is TRBV19 and J usage is TRBJ1-2; 8 nucleotides match TRBD1. Looked up from germline, CDR1 is LNHDA and CDR2 is SQIVND (reference sequence). With V trimmed by 5 bases and J by 4 bases, 6 bases remained unmatched. The CDR3 runs 14 residues. CDR3 DNA sequence: TGTGCCAGTAGTCCTCTTACAGGGGGCTATGGCTACACCTTC. Translation gives CASSPLTGGYGYTF. Filled out from reference TRBV19 and TRBJ1-2, the complete variable domain reads DGGITQSPKYLFRKEGQNVTLSCEQNLNHDAMYWYRQDPGQGLRLIYYSQIVNDFQKGDIAEGYSVSREKKESFPLTVTSAQKNPTAFYLCASSPLTGGYGYTFGSGTRLTVV.

This clone was seen a handful of times. This chain joins TRBV11-3 and TRBJ1-1; 7 nucleotides align to TRBD1. CDR3 length: 14 amino acids. The germline CDR1 and CDR2 sequences are SGHNT and YENEEA. Trimming removed 1 base from V and 8 bases from J; junction bases left unmatched: 7. The CDR3 region is CASSLGQGIGEAFF. The CDR3 coding sequence is TGTGCCAGCAGCTTAGGACAGGGAATCGGGGAAGCTTTCTTT.

This chain uses TRBV9 with TRBJ2-1; 9 bases map to TRBD2. This CDR3 is built from 16 residues. V dropped 3 bases and J dropped 5; count of bases not matched to a gene: 9. The V gene's germline CDR1 is SGDLS and CDR2 YYNGEE. The CDR3 here is CASSALKTSGDNEQFF. As DNA, the CDR3 is TGTGCCAGCAGCGCCCTAAAGACTAGCGGCGACAATGAGCAGTTCTTC.

The chain carries TRBV5-1 and TRBJ2-7, with D possibly TRBD2 on 5 matching bases. Per the germline V gene, CDR1 is SGHRS and CDR2 is YFSETQ. The CDR3 is made up of 14 amino acids. Trimming cost V 4 bases and J 2 bases, with 13 bases left between them. The CDR3 bases are TGCGCCAGCAGCGTCGACCGGGATCCCTACGAGCAGTACTTC. It is translated as CASSVDRDPYEQYF. The full variable domain, its missing parts supplied by reference TRBV5-1 and TRBJ2-7, is KAGVTQTPRYLIKTRGQQVTLSCSPISGHRSVSWYQQTPGQGLQFLFEYFSETQRNKGNFPGRFSGRQFSNSRSEMNVSTLELGDSALYLCASSVDRDPYEQYFGPGTRLTVT.

The chain recombines TRBV29-1 with TRBJ1-2; weak D call: TRBD1 (6 bases). Germline V gene data show CDR1 as SQVTM and CDR2 as ANQGSEA. V was clipped by 4 bases and J by 2 bases, with 17 bases between them. This CDR3 has 15 residues. CDR3 region: CSVGGSGGYNYGYTF. The CDR3 DNA sequence: TGCAGCGTTGGGGGGAGCGGGGGCTACAACTATGGCTACACCTTC.

This clone was counted a single time. V is TRBV5-4 and J is TRBJ2-7; 7 bases map to TRBD2. V trimming: 4 bases; J trimming: 6 bases; junction bases outside the gene matches: 4. This CDR3 has 12 amino acids. CDR1 and CDR2 from the germline V gene are SGHNT and YYREEE (reference sequence). DNA of the CDR3: TGTGCCAGCAGCGCCGGGACTACCGAGCAGTACTTC. It specifies CASSAGTTEQYF.

V and J are TRBV3-1 (or the pseudogene TRBV3-2) and TRBJ1-3, with 8 bases that match TRBD1. Looked up from germline, CDR1 is LGHDT and CDR2 is YNNKEL (reference sequence). This CDR3 contains 14 residues. The ends lost 4 bases at V and 4 bases at J; junction bases unmatched: 3. The CDR3 DNA reads TGTGCCAGCAGCCCGGACAGGGTCGGAAACACCATATATTTT. Translating it yields CASSPDRVGNTIYF.

The genes are TRBV11-3 and TRBJ1-1; D uncertain. The CDR3 is made up of 17 amino acids. V gave up 5 bases and J gave up 2 bases, with 21 bases separating them. The germline V gene has CDR1 SGHNT and CDR2 YENEEA. The DNA of the CDR3 is TGTGCCAGCAGCAACCCGGGAGTTGAGACACGAAACACTGAAGCTTTCTTT. It encodes CASSNPGVETRNTEAFF.

This chain uses TRBV6-5 with TRBJ2-1; D is possibly TRBD1 (8 bases). Germline-derived CDR1 and CDR2 are MNHEY and SVGAGI. The CDR3 is 15 amino acids. Trimming took off 6 bases at V and 7 bases at J, with 19 bases between the two ends. The CDR3, as DNA: TGTGCCAGCAGGGGGGGGACAGGAAGCCTAAATGAGCAGTTCTTC. Translating gives CASRGGTGSLNEQFF.

This chain uses TRBV7-2 with TRBJ2-1, with no clear D. Looked up from germline, CDR1 is SGHTA and CDR2 is FQGNSA. Trimming shortened V by 2 bases and J by 7 bases, and 9 bases separated the two germline ends. The CDR3 consists of 13 residues. The CDR3 DNA follows: TGTGCCAGCAGCTTAAATCTGCGTAATGAGCAGTTCTTC. Translation gives CASSLNLRNEQFF.

In nucleotides, the CDR3 is TGTGCCAGCAGCTGGGGCAGAAATCAGCCCCAGCATTTT. Encoded protein: CASSWGRNQPQHF. V gene TRBV7-2 combines with J gene TRBJ1-5, with D tentatively TRBD1 (5 bases). This CDR3 spans 13 amino acids. The V and J ends lost 4 bases and 4 bases respectively, with 8 bases between them. CDR1 SGHTA and CDR2 FQGNSA come from the germline V gene.

The chain links TRBV2 to TRBJ1-1, with 7 bases fitting TRBD1. This CDR3 has 13 residues. Germline-derived CDR1 and CDR2 are SNHLY and FYNNEI. After removal of 6 bases from V and 3 bases from J, the junction contained 4 bases not matched to a gene. DNA of the CDR3: TGTGCCAGCAGCGGCGACAGGGACACTGAAGCTTTCTTT. As protein: CASSGDRDTEAFF.

The V gene is TRBV6-1, the J gene TRBJ2-3; TRBD2 might be the D (5 bases). The CDR3 extends over 17 amino acids. The germline V and J ends were trimmed by 0 bases and 2 bases, with 15 bases remaining between them. Germline CDR1 reads MNHNS; CDR2 reads SASEGT. Here the CDR3 reads CASSEALDSTFTDTQYF. The CDR3 DNA reads as TGTGCCAGCAGTGAAGCCCTGGACTCAACCTTCACAGATACGCAGTATTTT.

This chain joins TRBV6-5 and TRBJ2-1; 9 nucleotides align to TRBD1. The length of the CDR3 is 16 residues. J lost 4 bases, V lost 4 bases, and 8 bases had no gene match. Germline V gene lookup returns CDR1 MNHEY and CDR2 SVGAGI. CDR3 amino acids: CASSSLRGQGYNEQFF. In DNA form, the CDR3 reads TGTGCCAGCAGTTCTCTAAGAGGACAGGGGTACAATGAGCAGTTCTTC.

J is TRBJ1-1 and V is TRBV2; D might be TRBD1 (5 bases). Trimming left V 3 bases short and J 7 bases short, with 15 bases between. Germline V gene sequence: CDR1 SNHLY, CDR2 FYNNEI. CDR3 length: 14 residues. As DNA, the CDR3 is TGTGCCAGCAGTGACCCGAACAGGAGGGGTGAAGCTTTCTTT. It codes for CASSDPNRRGEAFF. Supplemented by reference TRBV2 and TRBJ1-1, the full variable domain reads EPEVTQTPSHQVTQMGQEVILRCVPISNHLYFYWYRQILGQKVEFLVSFYNNEISEKSEIFDDQFSVERPDGSNFTLKIRSTKLEDSAMYFCASSDPNRRGEAFFGQGTRLTVV.

V usage is TRBV18 and J usage is TRBJ1-1, with TRBD1 as a possible D gene (5 bases). The CDR3 is made up of 14 amino acids. Deletions cut 6 bases from V and 2 bases from J, with 13 bases between. Germline CDR1 and CDR2: KGHSH and LQKENI. CDR3 DNA sequence: TGTGCCAGCTCCGAAAGGGGCCTTAACACTGAAGCTTTCTTT. It encodes CASSERGLNTEAFF.

This chain links TRBV28 with TRBJ2-2; 7 bases map to TRBD2. The CDR3 contains 12 residues. In germline, CDR1 is MDHEN, CDR2 SYDVKM. The trim removed 5 bases at V and 6 bases at J, leaving 0 bases unmatched. As DNA, the CDR3 is TGTGCCAGCAGTGGGAGGGCCGGGGAGCTGTTTTTT. As protein: CASSGRAGELFF. Drawing the rest from reference TRBV28 and TRBJ2-2, the complete variable domain is DVKVTQSSRYLVKRTGEKVFLECVQDMDHENMFWYRQDPGLGLRLIYFSYDVKMKEKGDIPEGYSVSREKKERFSLILESASTNQTSMYLCASSGRAGELFFGEGSRLTVL.